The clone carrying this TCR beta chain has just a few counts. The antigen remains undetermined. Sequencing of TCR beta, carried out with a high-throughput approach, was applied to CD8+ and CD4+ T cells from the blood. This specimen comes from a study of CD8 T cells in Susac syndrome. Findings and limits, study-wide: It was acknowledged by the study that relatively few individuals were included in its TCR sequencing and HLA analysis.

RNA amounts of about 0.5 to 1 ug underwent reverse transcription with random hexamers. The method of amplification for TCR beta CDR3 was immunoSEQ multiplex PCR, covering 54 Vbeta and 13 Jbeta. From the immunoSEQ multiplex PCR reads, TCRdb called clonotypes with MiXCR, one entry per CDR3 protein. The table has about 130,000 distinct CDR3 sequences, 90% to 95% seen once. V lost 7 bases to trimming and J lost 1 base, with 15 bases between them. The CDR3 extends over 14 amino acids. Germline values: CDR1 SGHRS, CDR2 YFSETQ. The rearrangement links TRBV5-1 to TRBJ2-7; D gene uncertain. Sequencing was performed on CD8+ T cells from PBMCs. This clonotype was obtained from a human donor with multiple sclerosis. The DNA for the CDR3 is TGCGCCAGCGGGTCCTGGGATTCTTCCTACGAGCAGTACTTC. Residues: CASGSWDSSYEQYF.